One T cell receptor beta chain is described in this entry. Recent acute infections and vaccinations were absent in the healthy HIV-negative adult donors. This sample is part of a study of shared clonotypes between healthy human individuals. As for the study in general: Per donor, three plates held CD4 naive cells, three held CD4 memory, two held CD8 naive and one held CD8 memory.

The sorted-subset replicate PCRs were given around 190 ng DNA, which is tens of thousands of T cell genomes. Some clones are missing from TCRdb's copy, which holds only in-frame ones; the method was immunoSEQ multiplex PCR. The sample includes 2 million to 3 million clones, around nine tenths of them seen just once. Germline loops: CDR1 SGHDT, CDR2 YYEEEE. The CDR3 runs 15 residues. The V gene end was trimmed by 1 base and the J gene end by 5 bases; junction bases not matched to a gene: 7. This receptor was obtained from a man aged 18 to 30 in good health. Sequenced sample: naive CD4+ T cells sorted from blood. Subset denoted: CD45RA+ positively selected. This chain links TRBV5-6 with TRBJ1-1; 8 nucleotides agree with TRBD1. The CDR3 loop reads CASSLNHRQGTEAFF. In DNA, the CDR3 is TGTGCCAGCAGCTTGAATCACAGACAGGGGACTGAAGCTTTCTTT.